The rows below give T cell receptor beta chains drawn from one sample of a study of T cells in Graves' hyperthyroidism and ophthalmopathy. TCRdb reanalysed the multiplex PCR reads using MiXCR and keeps one entry per CDR3 protein. The repertoire holds over 700,000 distinct CDR3 sequences, roughly 37% seen once, with 7.5% to 9.5% in the top ten. Sequencing used blood. The origin of the receptors is a man between 18 and 35 years old with Graves' hyperthyroidism. Both conserved end residues are part of each CDR3.

v_call	j_call	cdr3_aa
TRBV29-1	TRBJ1-4	CSVKQGLNEKLFF
TRBV5-1	TRBJ2-5	CASSWGDSIQETQYF
TRBV6-4	TRBJ2-7	CASSLTSGKVDEQYF
TRBV7-2	TRBJ2-5	CASSPEGGRKTQYF
TRBV15	TRBJ1-5	CATSRQGARNQPQHF
TRBV5-6	TRBJ1-5	CASSPKGAEDQPQHF
TRBV2	TRBJ1-1	CASLGPPNTEAFF
TRBV9	TRBJ2-7	CASGWQGLYEQYF
TRBV4-1	TRBJ1-1	CASSDYRGMNTEAFF
TRBV29-1	TRBJ1-2	CSGADFGQGVSGYTF
TRBV7-8	TRBJ1-2	CASSALGQGRGYTF
TRBV19	TRBJ2-2	CASPSGITGELFF
TRBV7-2	TRBJ1-1	CASSLVGRTTKNTEAFF
TRBV7-9	TRBJ2-5	CASSTTSGAQETQYF
TRBV10-3	TRBJ1-5	CAISDSGTGDSNQPQHF
TRBV6-5	TRBJ1-2	CASTAGTGGTFGYTF
TRBV6-5	TRBJ1-1	CASSPPGQRPSF
TRBV29-1	TRBJ2-5	CSVSASSLRDRGPETQYF
TRBV6-1	TRBJ1-1	CATLRAGEAFF
TRBV7-2	TRBJ1-2	CASSPDTSPYGYTF
TRBV12-3/TRBV12-4	TRBJ2-7	CASSLRQDPYEQYF
TRBV7-2	TRBJ2-7	CASSSGQGAHEQYF
TRBV20-1	TRBJ1-5	CSASPLQGARNQPQHF
TRBV25-1	TRBJ1-1	CATSVGKAFF
TRBV5-1	TRBJ2-7	CASSIEKRTVYEQYF
TRBV7-8	TRBJ1-6	CASSWGGDLDRGKSPLHF
TRBV10-3	TRBJ2-7	CATSTGGSSYEQYF
TRBV2	TRBJ1-4	CASSEGERSNEKLFF
TRBV6-2/TRBV6-3	TRBJ2-2	CASNGRAYASYGELFF
TRBV2	TRBJ1-4	CASRAPGNEASNEKLFF
TRBV20-1	TRBJ1-1	CSASPGFTEAFF
TRBV18	TRBJ1-2	CASSPPTGNGYTF
TRBV7-9	TRBJ1-1	CASSLRESEAFF
TRBV5-1	TRBJ1-1	CASSVSEATEAFF
TRBV19	TRBJ2-7	CASSIQTGYHEQYF
TRBV2	TRBJ2-6	CASRGPGANVLTF
TRBV7-9	TRBJ1-3	CASSLTGTGNTIYF
TRBV27	TRBJ2-5	CATVLGETQYF
TRBV19	TRBJ1-5	CASSAVGLPQHF
TRBV5-6	TRBJ1-6	CASSSPSFGNSPLHF
TRBV5-4	TRBJ2-7	CASSLGDRGSLGEQYF
TRBV4-3	TRBJ1-6	CASSQVSGGSSPLHF
TRBV19	TRBJ1-1	CASSIDPYRVATNTEAFF
TRBV7-9	TRBJ2-7	CASSLSRDRGLQYYEQYF
TRBV2	TRBJ2-5	CASSLTGLKGETQYF
TRBV5-8	TRBJ2-5	CASSLGAALETQYF
TRBV12-3/TRBV12-4	TRBJ1-1	CASSWGHQNTEAFF
TRBV10-1	TRBJ1-2	CASSETRGQNGYTF
TRBV10-3	TRBJ1-1	CAISEDRMNTEAFF
TRBV29-1	TRBJ1-1	CRLLEVNTEAFF
TRBV6-5	TRBJ1-1	CASSTRDLWMAEAFF
TRBV2	TRBJ1-2	CASKEGVGYGYTF